This is a list of T cell receptor beta chains from one sample in a study of T cells in Graves' hyperthyroidism and ophthalmopathy. TCRdb independently ran MiXCR on the multiplex PCR reads; one entry per CDR3 protein. Here the sample spans over 200,000 distinct CDR3 sequences, 15% to 20% being singletons. What was sequenced was blood. All receptors derive from a middle-aged man with Graves' hyperthyroidism. CDR3s include the opening cysteine and the closing phenylalanine or tryptophan. D genes are given only for firm matches. Clone size is given for some rows only: seen once, a few or many times, or a class if the clone is expanded.

v_call: TRBV4-3; d_call: TRBD1; j_call: TRBJ1-4; clone_size: .; cdr3_nt: TGCGCCAGCAGCCAAACCGGGACAGGTGATGAAAAACTGTTTTTT; cdr3_aa: CASSQTGTGDEKLFF
v_call: TRBV9; d_call: .; j_call: TRBJ2-3; clone_size: few; cdr3_nt: TGTGCCAGCAGCGACATGAGGGTCAACACAGATACGCAGTATTTT; cdr3_aa: CASSDMRVNTDTQYF
v_call: TRBV18; d_call: .; j_call: TRBJ1-3; clone_size: .; cdr3_nt: TGTGCCAGCTCACCGACAGGCTCCATGGAAGGAAACACCATATATTTT; cdr3_aa: CASSPTGSMEGNTIYF
v_call: TRBV20-1; d_call: .; j_call: TRBJ2-3; clone_size: many; cdr3_nt: TGCAGTGCCACCGAGCGCGGGGAACGCACAGATACGCAGTATTTT; cdr3_aa: CSATERGERTDTQYF
v_call: TRBV5-1; d_call: TRBD1; j_call: TRBJ2-3; clone_size: few; cdr3_nt: TGCGCCAGCGGGGACAGAAGCACAGATACGCAGTATTTT; cdr3_aa: CASGDRSTDTQYF
v_call: TRBV6-2/TRBV6-3; d_call: TRBD1; j_call: TRBJ2-1; clone_size: few; cdr3_nt: TGTGCCAGCAGTCAAACAGGGGGCTCCTACAATGAGCAGTTCTTC; cdr3_aa: CASSQTGGSYNEQFF
v_call: TRBV4-2; d_call: .; j_call: TRBJ1-4; clone_size: .; cdr3_nt: TGTGCCAGCAGCCGGTATGGCACTACTAATGAAAAACTGTTTTTT; cdr3_aa: CASSRYGTTNEKLFF
v_call: TRBV19; d_call: .; j_call: TRBJ1-5; clone_size: once; cdr3_nt: TGTGCCAGTAACACCCTCCGGGACCAGACCCAAGTGTCCCAGCATTTT; cdr3_aa: CASNTLRDQTQVSQHF
v_call: TRBV30; d_call: TRBD1; j_call: TRBJ1-1; clone_size: many; cdr3_nt: TGTGCCTGGAGACCTCAGACAGGGGGGATTGAAGCTTTCTTT; cdr3_aa: CAWRPQTGGIEAFF
v_call: TRBV7-9; d_call: TRBD2; j_call: TRBJ2-1; clone_size: .; cdr3_nt: TGTGCCAGCAGCCATACAAGACTAGCTCATAACGACAATGAGCAGTTCTTC; cdr3_aa: CASSHTRLAHNDNEQFF
v_call: TRBV19; d_call: .; j_call: TRBJ2-7; clone_size: .; cdr3_nt: TGTGCCAGTAGTATCCAATCGAGCGGCGAGCAGTACTTC; cdr3_aa: CASSIQSSGEQYF
v_call: TRBV11-3; d_call: TRBD1; j_call: TRBJ1-1; clone_size: .; cdr3_nt: TGTGCCAGCAGCCCTGGAGGACAGGGCCCGAACACTGAAGCTTTCTTT; cdr3_aa: CASSPGGQGPNTEAFF
v_call: TRBV7-3; d_call: .; j_call: TRBJ2-3; clone_size: .; cdr3_nt: TGTGCCAGCAGCAAACCCGACGGAGATACGCAGTATTTT; cdr3_aa: CASSKPDGDTQYF
v_call: TRBV30; d_call: TRBD2; j_call: TRBJ2-2; clone_size: once; cdr3_nt: TGTGCCTGGAGTTTTGTGTTTGGCGGGGGAGCCGGGGAGCTGTTTTTT; cdr3_aa: CAWSFVFGGGAGELFF
v_call: TRBV6-2/TRBV6-3; d_call: .; j_call: TRBJ2-2; clone_size: .; cdr3_nt: TGTGCCAGCAGTTACCCCCGGGGGCGCCCCGGGGAGCTGTTTTTT; cdr3_aa: CASSYPRGRPGELFF
v_call: TRBV3-1; d_call: .; j_call: TRBJ2-3; clone_size: many; cdr3_nt: TGTGCCAGCAGCTACCGCTTGAGATCGTGGGGCACAGATACGCAGTATTTT; cdr3_aa: CASSYRLRSWGTDTQYF
v_call: TRBV6-2/TRBV6-3; d_call: .; j_call: TRBJ2-1; clone_size: many; cdr3_nt: TGTGCCAGCAGTTACAGAAAGTACAATGAGCAGTTCTTC; cdr3_aa: CASSYRKYNEQFF
v_call: TRBV20-1; d_call: .; j_call: TRBJ2-3; clone_size: many; cdr3_nt: TGCAGTGCTAGGCTGTCGGATACGCAGTATTTT; cdr3_aa: CSARLSDTQYF
v_call: TRBV7-2; d_call: .; j_call: TRBJ1-1; clone_size: many; cdr3_nt: TGTGCCAGCTACATCGCAGGGGTGGTAGGCGACACTGAAGCTTTCTTT; cdr3_aa: CASYIAGVVGDTEAFF
v_call: TRBV19; d_call: .; j_call: TRBJ1-4; clone_size: few; cdr3_nt: TGTGCCAGTAGCTCGTCGTTTCGGGAAAAACTGTTTTTT; cdr3_aa: CASSSSFREKLFF
v_call: TRBV7-2; d_call: .; j_call: TRBJ2-7; clone_size: once; cdr3_nt: TGTGCCAGCACCAGACCCCCTCTCGAGCAGTACTTC; cdr3_aa: CASTRPPLEQYF
v_call: TRBV28; d_call: TRBD2; j_call: TRBJ2-1; clone_size: .; cdr3_nt: TGTGCCAGCAGTTTATACGGGGGGAAGGTCAATGAGCAGTTCTTC; cdr3_aa: CASSLYGGKVNEQFF
v_call: TRBV18; d_call: .; j_call: TRBJ1-4; clone_size: many; cdr3_nt: TGTGCCAGCTCAAACCGGGAGGGTAATGAAAAACTGTTTTTT; cdr3_aa: CASSNREGNEKLFF
v_call: TRBV20-1; d_call: .; j_call: TRBJ2-7; clone_size: many; cdr3_nt: TGCAGTGCTAGAACGGGCCATGGCTCCTACGAGCAGTACTTC; cdr3_aa: CSARTGHGSYEQYF